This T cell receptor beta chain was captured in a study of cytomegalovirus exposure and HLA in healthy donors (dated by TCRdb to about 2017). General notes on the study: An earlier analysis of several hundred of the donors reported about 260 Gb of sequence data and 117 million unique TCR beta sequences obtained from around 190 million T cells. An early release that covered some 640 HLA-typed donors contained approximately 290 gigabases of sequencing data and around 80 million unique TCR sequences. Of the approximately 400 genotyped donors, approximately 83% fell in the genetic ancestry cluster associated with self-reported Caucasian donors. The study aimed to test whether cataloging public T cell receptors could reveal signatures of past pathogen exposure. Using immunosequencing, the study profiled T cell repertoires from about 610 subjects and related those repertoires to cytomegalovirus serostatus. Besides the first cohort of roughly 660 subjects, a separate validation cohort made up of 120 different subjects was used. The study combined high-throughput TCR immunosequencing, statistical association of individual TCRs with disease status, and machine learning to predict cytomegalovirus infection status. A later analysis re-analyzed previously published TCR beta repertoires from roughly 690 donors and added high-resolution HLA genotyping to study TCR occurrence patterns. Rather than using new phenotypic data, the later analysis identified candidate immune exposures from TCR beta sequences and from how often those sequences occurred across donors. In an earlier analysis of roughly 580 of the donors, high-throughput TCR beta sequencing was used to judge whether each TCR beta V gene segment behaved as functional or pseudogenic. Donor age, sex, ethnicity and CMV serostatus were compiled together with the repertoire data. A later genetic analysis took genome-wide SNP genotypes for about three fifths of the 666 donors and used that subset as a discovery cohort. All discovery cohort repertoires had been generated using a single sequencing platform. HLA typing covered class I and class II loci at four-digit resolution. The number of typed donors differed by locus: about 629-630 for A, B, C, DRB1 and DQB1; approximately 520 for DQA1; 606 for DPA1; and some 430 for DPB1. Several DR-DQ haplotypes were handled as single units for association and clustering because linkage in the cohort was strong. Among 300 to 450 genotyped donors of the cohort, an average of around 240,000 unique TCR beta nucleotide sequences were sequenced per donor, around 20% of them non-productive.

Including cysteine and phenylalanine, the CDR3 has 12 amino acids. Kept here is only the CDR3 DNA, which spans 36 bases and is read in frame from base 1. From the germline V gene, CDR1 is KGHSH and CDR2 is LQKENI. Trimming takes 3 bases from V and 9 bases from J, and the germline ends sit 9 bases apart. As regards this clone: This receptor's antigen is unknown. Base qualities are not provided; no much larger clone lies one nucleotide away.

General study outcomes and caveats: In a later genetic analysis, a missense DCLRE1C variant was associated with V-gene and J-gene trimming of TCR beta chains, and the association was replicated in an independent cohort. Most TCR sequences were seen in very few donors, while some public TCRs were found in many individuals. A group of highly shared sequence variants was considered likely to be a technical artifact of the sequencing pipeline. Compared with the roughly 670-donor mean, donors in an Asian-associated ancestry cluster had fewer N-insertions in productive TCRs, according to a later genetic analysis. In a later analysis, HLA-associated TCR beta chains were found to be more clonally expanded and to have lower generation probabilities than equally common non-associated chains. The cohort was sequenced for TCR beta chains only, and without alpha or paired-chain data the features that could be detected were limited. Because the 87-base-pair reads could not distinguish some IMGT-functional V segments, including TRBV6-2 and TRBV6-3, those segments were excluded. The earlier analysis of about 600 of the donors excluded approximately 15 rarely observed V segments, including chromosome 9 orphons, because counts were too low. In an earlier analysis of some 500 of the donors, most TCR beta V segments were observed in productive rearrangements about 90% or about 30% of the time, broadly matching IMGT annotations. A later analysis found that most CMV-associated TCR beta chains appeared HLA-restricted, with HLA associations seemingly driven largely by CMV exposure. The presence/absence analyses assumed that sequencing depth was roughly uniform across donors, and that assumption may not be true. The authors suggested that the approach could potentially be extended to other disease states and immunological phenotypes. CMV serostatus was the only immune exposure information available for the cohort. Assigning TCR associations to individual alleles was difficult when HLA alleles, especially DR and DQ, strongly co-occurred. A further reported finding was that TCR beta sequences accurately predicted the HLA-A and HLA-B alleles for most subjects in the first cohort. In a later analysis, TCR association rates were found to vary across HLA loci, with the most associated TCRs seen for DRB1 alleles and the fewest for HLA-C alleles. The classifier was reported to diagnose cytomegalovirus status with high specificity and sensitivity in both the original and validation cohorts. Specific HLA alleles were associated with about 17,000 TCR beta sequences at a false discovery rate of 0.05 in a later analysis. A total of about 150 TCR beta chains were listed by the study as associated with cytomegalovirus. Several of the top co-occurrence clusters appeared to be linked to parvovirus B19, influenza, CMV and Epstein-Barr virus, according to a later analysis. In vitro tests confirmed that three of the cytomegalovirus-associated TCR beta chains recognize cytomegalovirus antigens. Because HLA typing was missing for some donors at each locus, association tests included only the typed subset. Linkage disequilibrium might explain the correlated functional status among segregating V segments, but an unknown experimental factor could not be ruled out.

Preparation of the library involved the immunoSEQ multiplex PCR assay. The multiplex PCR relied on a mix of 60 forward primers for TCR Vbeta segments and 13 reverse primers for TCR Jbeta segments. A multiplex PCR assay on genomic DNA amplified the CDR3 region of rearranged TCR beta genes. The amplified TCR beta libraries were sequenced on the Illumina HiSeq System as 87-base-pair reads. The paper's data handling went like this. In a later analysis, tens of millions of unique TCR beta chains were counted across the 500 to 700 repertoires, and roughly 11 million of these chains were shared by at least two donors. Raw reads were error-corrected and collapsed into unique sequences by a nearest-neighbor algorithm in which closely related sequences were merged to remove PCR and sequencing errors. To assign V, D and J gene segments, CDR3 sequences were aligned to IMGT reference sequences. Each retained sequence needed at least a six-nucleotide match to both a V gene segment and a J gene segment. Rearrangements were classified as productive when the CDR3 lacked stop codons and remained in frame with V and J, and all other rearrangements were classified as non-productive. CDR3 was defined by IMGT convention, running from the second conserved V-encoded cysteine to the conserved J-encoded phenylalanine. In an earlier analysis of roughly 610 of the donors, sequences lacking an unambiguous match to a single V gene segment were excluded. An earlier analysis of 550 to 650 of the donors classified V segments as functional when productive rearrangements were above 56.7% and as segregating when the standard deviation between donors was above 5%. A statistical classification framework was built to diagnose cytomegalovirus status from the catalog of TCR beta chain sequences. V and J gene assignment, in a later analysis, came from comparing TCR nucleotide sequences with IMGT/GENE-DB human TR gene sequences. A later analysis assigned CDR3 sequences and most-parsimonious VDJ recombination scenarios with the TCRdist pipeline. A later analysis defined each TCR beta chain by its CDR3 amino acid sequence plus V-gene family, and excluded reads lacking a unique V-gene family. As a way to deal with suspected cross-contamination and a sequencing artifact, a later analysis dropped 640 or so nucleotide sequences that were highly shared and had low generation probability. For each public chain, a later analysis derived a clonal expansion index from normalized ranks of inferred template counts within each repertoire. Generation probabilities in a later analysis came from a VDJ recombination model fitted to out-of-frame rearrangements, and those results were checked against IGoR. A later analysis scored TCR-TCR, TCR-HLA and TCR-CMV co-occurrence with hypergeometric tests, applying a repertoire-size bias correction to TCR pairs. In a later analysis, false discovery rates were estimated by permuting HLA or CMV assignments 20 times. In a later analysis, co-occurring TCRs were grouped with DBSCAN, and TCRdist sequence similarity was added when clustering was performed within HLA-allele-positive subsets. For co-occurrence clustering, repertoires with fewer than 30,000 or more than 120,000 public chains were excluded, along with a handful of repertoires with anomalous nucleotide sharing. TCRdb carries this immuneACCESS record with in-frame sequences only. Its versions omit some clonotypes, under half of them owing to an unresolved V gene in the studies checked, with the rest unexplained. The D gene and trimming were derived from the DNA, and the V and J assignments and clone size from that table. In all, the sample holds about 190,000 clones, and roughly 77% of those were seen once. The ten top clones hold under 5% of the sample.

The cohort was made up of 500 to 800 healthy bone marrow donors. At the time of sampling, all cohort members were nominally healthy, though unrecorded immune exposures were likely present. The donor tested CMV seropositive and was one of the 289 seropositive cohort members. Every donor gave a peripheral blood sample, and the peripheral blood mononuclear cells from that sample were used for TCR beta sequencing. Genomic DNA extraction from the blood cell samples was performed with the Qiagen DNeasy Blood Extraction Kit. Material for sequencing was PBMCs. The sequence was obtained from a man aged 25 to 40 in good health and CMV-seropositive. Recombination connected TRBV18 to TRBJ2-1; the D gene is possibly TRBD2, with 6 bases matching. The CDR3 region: CASSPGTREQFF. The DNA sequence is TGTGCCAGCTCACCCGGGACTCGTGAGCAGTTCTTC. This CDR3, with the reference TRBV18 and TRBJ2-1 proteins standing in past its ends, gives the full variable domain NAGVMQNPRHLVRRRGQEARLRCSPMKGHSHVYWYRQLPEEGLKFMVYLQKENIIDESGMPKERFSAEFPKEGPSILRIQQVVRGDSAAYFCASSPGTREQFFGPGTRLTVL.